One T cell receptor beta chain is described in this entry. This sample stems from a study of cytomegalovirus exposure and HLA in healthy donors. Primers included in the PCR were 60 Vbeta and 13 Jbeta primers. TCRdb's copy holds only in-frame clones and misses some; the assay was immunoSEQ multiplex PCR. This specimen shows some 130,000 clones; the ten leading clones hold 1.5% to 2%. Germline CDR1 MNHNY, CDR2 SVGAGI (reference sequence). This CDR3 is 13 amino acids long. After removal of 7 bases from V and 4 bases from J, the junction contained 4 bases not matched to a gene. The clonotype comes from a woman aged 55-75 years in good health and CMV-seronegative. Sequenced input: PBMCs. V is TRBV6-6 and J is TRBJ1-5; 7 bases agree with TRBD1. For the CDR3, the DNA is TGTGCCAGCAACAAACAGGGGAATCAGCCCCAGCATTTT. This translates into CASNKQGNQPQHF.